These 9 T cell receptor beta chains were sequenced from one sample in a study of vaccination and CD4 T cells after COVID-19. The treatment here: roughly ten-day PBMC culture with coronavirus spike peptide pools or control peptides (ViraFEST assay). These TCRs are of unknown antigen specificity. Sequencing of DNA taken from cultured CD4+ T cells relied on the Oncomine TCR Beta short-read assay. TCRdb ran MiXCR on the PCR reads and lists one entry per CDR3 protein. The data hold more than 13,000 distinct CDR3 sequences, with 40% to 65% observed a single time. Sample: CD4+ T cells from blood, cultured in vitro. These receptors all stem from a human donor who had recovered from COVID-19.

The rearrangement joins TRBV28 to TRBJ2-5, with TRBD1 matching 7 bases. Germline V gene data show CDR1 as MDHEN and CDR2 as SYDVKM. CDR3 length equals 14 residues. Trimming cost V 6 bases and J 2 bases; bases outside gene matches: 6. The CDR3 region has the DNA TGTGCCAGCAGCAAAGGGGGCTGGCAAGAGACCCAGTACTTC. Its protein product is CASSKGGWQETQYF.

This chain connects TRBV20-1 to TRBJ1-1; D gene ambiguous. The V end lost 3 bases, the J end lost 0 bases, and 11 bases lay between the germline ends. The CDR3 contains 14 residues. Germline CDR1 DFQATT, CDR2 SNEGSKA (reference sequence). The CDR3 nucleotides are TGCAGTGCTAGCCCCCCAGGCATGAACACTGAAGCTTTCTTT. Protein: CSASPPGMNTEAFF.

This clonotype was detected a few times. DNA of the CDR3: TGTGCCAGCACACGCGACAGGCAAGAGACCCAGTACTTC. This encodes CASTRDRQETQYF. J is TRBJ2-5 and V is TRBV2; perhaps TRBD1 as D (6 bases). Trimming removed 7 bases from V and 2 bases from J, with 11 bases in between. The CDR3 has 13 residues. CDR1 is SNHLY, CDR2 FYNNEI, per germline.

V and J are TRBV19 and TRBJ2-7; D remains ambiguous. Trimming removed 3 bases at V and 2 bases at J, with 14 bases between. This CDR3 comprises 15 residues. Looked up from germline, CDR1 is LNHDA and CDR2 is SQIVND (reference sequence). The CDR3 loop is CASSIGPQWPYEQYF. CDR3 in DNA: TGTGCCAGTAGTATCGGACCGCAATGGCCCTACGAGCAGTACTTC.

The chain uses TRBV11-3 and TRBJ2-1; TRBD2 matches at 10 bases. CDR1 is SGHNT and CDR2 is YENEEA in the germline V gene. Unmatched junction bases numbered 12, after V lost 4 bases and J lost 9 bases. CDR3 length equals 16 residues. The CDR3 is CASSSIDVAGGREQFF. The CDR3 bases are TGTGCCAGCAGCTCGATCGATGTAGCGGGAGGACGTGAGCAGTTCTTC.

This chain joins TRBV6-1 and TRBJ1-5, with unresolved D. The germline V gene encodes CDR1 MNHNS and CDR2 SASEGT. There are 14 residues in the CDR3. The germline V and J ends were trimmed by 7 bases and 6 bases, with 16 bases remaining between them. In DNA, the CDR3 is TGTGCCAGCAAACGATCCCTAGACGGTCAGCCCCAGCATTTT. The encoded protein is CASKRSLDGQPQHF.

This clonotype has a handful of counts. The genes are TRBV20-1 and TRBJ1-1, with D possibly TRBD1 on 6 matching bases. CDR1 is DFQATT and CDR2 is SNEGSKA in the germline V gene (reference sequence). V was shortened by 7 bases and J by 1 base, with 7 bases between the two germline ends. The CDR3 loop spans 11 amino acids. The CDR3, as DNA: TGCAGTGGGACAGAGAACACTGAAGCTTTCTTT. Residues: CSGTENTEAFF.

This clonotype ranks as large. The chain recombines TRBV7-8 with TRBJ1-5, with a weak D call TRBD1 (5 bases). CDR3 length equals 14 residues. Trimming removed 1 base at V and 7 bases at J, with 11 bases between. Per germline, CDR1 SGHVS and CDR2 FQNEAQ. CDR3 residues: CASSLGAGRQPQHF. The CDR3 DNA is TGTGCCAGCAGCTTAGGGGCAGGGCGGCAGCCCCAGCATTTT.

The chain employs TRBV20-1 and TRBJ1-6; possibly TRBD1 for D (5 bases). Deletions cut 6 bases from V and 2 bases from J, with 11 bases between. The V gene's germline CDR1 is DFQATT and CDR2 SNEGSKA (reference sequence). The CDR3 contains 14 residues. CDR3 protein: CSAGEFTYNSPLHF. The CDR3 region has the DNA TGCAGTGCAGGGGAGTTCACCTATAATTCACCCCTCCACTTT.